The clone carrying this T cell receptor beta chain was seen only a few times. Its antigen is still unknown. The TCRbeta library was prepared with unique molecular identifiers. TCRdb reanalysed the PCR reads using MiXCR and keeps one entry per CDR3 protein. Seen here are roughly 790,000 distinct CDR3 sequences, 16% observed once, and the top ten hold approximately 5%. This entry comes from a study of T-cell reconstitution after alpha-beta-depleted transplantation in children. Findings of the study overall: The origin of alpha-beta T cells about two months after transplant was reportedly several hundred expanded graft clones. Certain patients had high TCRbeta diversity at day 60, and it came from recipient T cells and thymic progenitors that survived. T cells produced anew were the main source of T-cell counts and diversity one year after transplant.

CDR3 length: 13 amino acids. V lost 7 bases and J lost 5, with 12 bases in between. The chain carries TRBV12-3 or TRBV12-4 and TRBJ2-1; D gene ambiguous. The source of this sequence is a male patient younger than 18 who had a stem cell transplant for acute lymphoblastic leukemia, so the T cells may come from the graft donor. This specimen was PBMCs, mostly from graft donor cells, taken 360 days after TCRalphabeta/CD19-depleted stem cell transplant. In nucleotides, the CDR3 is TGTGCCAGCAAAACAGCCCCGGACAATGAGCAGTTCTTC. Its protein is CASKTAPDNEQFF.